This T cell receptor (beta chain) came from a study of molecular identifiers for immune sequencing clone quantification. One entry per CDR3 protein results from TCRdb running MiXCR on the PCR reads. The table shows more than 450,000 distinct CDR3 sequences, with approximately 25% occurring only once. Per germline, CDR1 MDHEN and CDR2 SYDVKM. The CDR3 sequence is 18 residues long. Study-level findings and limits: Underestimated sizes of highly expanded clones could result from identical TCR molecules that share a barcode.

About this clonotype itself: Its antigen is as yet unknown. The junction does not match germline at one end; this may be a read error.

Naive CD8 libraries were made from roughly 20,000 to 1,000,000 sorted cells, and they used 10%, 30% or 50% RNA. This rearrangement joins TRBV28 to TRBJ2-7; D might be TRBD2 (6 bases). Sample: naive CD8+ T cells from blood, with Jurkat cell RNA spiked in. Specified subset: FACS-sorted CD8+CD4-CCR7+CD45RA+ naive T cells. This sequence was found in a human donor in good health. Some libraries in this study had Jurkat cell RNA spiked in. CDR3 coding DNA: TGTGCCCGCAGTTCCCCTTACATCTCGGCGGAGGAGGGCCGCGCGCCGTACTTC. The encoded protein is CARSSPYISAEEGRAPYF.